This T cell receptor (beta chain) was sequenced during a study of T cell responses to AZD1222 COVID-19 vaccine. The study, taken as a whole, reports: Unmutated variant regions reportedly attract nearly half of all spike-specific TCRs. Donors skewed white British and female; clonal diversity was possibly underestimated.

In regard to this clone: Its specificity is unknown.

The repertoire was sequenced with immunoSEQ multiplex PCR; TCRdb's copy has only in-frame clones and lacks some. Counted here are 89,000 or so clones, about 87% occurring once; the ten biggest clones make up under 20%. CDR3 length: 14 amino acids. CDR1 and CDR2 from the germline V gene are KGHSH and LQKENI. With 4 bases clipped from V and 4 bases from J, the junction kept 6 bases outside the gene matches. Source: peripheral blood, taken on day 0 of AZD1222 vaccination. The rearrangement links TRBV18 to TRBJ1-2; 7 bases fit TRBD1. This clonotype was obtained from an adult in good health. The CDR3 region is CASSRVGTAYGYTF. In DNA, the CDR3 is TGTGCCAGCTCACGAGTCGGGACAGCCTATGGCTACACCTTC.